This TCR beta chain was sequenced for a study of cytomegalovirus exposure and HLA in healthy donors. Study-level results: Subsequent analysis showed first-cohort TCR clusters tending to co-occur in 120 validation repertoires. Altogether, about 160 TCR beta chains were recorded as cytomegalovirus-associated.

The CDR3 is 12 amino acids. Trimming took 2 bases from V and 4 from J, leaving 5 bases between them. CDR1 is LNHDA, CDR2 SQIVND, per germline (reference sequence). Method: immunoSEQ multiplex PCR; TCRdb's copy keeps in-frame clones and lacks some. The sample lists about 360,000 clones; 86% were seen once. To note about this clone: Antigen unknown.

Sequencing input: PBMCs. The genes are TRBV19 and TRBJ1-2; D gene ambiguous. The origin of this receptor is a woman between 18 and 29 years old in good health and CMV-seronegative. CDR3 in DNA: TGTGCCAGTAGTATAACTCCCTATGGCTACACCTTC. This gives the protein CASSITPYGYTF.